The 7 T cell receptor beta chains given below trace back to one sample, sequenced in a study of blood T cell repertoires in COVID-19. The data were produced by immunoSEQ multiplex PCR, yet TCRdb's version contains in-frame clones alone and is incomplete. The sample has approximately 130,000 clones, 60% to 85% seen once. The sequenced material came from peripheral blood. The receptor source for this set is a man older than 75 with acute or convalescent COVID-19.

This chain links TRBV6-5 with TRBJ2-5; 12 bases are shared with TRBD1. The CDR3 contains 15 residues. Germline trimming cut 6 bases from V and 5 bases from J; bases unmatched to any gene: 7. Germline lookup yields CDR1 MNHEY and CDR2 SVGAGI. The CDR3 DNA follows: TGTGCCAGCAGATGGGACAGGGGGCGGACGGAGACCCAGTACTTC. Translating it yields CASRWDRGRTETQYF.

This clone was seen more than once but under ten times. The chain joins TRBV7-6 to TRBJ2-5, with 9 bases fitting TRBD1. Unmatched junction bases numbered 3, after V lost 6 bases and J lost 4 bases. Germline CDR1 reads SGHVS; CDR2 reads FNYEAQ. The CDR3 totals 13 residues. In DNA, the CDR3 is TGTGCCAGCAGTCGGGACAGGGCAGAGACCCAGTACTTC. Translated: CASSRDRAETQYF.

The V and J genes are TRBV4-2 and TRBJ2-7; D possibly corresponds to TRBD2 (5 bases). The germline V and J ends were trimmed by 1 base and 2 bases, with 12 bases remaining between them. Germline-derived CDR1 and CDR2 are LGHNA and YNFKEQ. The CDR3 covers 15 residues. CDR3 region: CASSQGTGDAYEQYF. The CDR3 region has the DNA TGTGCCAGCAGCCAAGGGACCGGGGATGCCTACGAGCAGTACTTC.

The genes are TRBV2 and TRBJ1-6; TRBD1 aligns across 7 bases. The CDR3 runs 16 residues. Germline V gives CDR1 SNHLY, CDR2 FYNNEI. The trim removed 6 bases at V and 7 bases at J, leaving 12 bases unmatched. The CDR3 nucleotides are TGTGCCAGCAGGGCAGAACCGGGACAGCGAAATTCACCCCTCCACTTT. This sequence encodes CASRAEPGQRNSPLHF.

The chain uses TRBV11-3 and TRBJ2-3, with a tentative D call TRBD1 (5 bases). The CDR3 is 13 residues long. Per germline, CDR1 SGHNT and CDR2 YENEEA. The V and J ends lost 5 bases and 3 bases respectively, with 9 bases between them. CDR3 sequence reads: CASSHRGTDTQYF. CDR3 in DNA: TGTGCCAGCAGCCATAGGGGTACAGATACGCAGTATTTT.

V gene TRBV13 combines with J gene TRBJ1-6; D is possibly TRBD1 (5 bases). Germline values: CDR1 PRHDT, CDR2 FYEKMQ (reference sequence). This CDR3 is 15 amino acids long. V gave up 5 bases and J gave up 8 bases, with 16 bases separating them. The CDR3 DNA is TGTGCCAGCAGCCCGGGGGGGGGAACGGATTCACCCCTCCACTTT. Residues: CASSPGGGTDSPLHF.

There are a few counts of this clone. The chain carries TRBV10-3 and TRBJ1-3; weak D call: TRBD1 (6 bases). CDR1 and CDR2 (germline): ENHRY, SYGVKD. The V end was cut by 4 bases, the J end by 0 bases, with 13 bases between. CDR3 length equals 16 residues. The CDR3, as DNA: TGTGCCATCAGTGGGACAGAAAAGAGCTCTGGAAACACCATATATTTT. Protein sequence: CAISGTEKSSGNTIYF.